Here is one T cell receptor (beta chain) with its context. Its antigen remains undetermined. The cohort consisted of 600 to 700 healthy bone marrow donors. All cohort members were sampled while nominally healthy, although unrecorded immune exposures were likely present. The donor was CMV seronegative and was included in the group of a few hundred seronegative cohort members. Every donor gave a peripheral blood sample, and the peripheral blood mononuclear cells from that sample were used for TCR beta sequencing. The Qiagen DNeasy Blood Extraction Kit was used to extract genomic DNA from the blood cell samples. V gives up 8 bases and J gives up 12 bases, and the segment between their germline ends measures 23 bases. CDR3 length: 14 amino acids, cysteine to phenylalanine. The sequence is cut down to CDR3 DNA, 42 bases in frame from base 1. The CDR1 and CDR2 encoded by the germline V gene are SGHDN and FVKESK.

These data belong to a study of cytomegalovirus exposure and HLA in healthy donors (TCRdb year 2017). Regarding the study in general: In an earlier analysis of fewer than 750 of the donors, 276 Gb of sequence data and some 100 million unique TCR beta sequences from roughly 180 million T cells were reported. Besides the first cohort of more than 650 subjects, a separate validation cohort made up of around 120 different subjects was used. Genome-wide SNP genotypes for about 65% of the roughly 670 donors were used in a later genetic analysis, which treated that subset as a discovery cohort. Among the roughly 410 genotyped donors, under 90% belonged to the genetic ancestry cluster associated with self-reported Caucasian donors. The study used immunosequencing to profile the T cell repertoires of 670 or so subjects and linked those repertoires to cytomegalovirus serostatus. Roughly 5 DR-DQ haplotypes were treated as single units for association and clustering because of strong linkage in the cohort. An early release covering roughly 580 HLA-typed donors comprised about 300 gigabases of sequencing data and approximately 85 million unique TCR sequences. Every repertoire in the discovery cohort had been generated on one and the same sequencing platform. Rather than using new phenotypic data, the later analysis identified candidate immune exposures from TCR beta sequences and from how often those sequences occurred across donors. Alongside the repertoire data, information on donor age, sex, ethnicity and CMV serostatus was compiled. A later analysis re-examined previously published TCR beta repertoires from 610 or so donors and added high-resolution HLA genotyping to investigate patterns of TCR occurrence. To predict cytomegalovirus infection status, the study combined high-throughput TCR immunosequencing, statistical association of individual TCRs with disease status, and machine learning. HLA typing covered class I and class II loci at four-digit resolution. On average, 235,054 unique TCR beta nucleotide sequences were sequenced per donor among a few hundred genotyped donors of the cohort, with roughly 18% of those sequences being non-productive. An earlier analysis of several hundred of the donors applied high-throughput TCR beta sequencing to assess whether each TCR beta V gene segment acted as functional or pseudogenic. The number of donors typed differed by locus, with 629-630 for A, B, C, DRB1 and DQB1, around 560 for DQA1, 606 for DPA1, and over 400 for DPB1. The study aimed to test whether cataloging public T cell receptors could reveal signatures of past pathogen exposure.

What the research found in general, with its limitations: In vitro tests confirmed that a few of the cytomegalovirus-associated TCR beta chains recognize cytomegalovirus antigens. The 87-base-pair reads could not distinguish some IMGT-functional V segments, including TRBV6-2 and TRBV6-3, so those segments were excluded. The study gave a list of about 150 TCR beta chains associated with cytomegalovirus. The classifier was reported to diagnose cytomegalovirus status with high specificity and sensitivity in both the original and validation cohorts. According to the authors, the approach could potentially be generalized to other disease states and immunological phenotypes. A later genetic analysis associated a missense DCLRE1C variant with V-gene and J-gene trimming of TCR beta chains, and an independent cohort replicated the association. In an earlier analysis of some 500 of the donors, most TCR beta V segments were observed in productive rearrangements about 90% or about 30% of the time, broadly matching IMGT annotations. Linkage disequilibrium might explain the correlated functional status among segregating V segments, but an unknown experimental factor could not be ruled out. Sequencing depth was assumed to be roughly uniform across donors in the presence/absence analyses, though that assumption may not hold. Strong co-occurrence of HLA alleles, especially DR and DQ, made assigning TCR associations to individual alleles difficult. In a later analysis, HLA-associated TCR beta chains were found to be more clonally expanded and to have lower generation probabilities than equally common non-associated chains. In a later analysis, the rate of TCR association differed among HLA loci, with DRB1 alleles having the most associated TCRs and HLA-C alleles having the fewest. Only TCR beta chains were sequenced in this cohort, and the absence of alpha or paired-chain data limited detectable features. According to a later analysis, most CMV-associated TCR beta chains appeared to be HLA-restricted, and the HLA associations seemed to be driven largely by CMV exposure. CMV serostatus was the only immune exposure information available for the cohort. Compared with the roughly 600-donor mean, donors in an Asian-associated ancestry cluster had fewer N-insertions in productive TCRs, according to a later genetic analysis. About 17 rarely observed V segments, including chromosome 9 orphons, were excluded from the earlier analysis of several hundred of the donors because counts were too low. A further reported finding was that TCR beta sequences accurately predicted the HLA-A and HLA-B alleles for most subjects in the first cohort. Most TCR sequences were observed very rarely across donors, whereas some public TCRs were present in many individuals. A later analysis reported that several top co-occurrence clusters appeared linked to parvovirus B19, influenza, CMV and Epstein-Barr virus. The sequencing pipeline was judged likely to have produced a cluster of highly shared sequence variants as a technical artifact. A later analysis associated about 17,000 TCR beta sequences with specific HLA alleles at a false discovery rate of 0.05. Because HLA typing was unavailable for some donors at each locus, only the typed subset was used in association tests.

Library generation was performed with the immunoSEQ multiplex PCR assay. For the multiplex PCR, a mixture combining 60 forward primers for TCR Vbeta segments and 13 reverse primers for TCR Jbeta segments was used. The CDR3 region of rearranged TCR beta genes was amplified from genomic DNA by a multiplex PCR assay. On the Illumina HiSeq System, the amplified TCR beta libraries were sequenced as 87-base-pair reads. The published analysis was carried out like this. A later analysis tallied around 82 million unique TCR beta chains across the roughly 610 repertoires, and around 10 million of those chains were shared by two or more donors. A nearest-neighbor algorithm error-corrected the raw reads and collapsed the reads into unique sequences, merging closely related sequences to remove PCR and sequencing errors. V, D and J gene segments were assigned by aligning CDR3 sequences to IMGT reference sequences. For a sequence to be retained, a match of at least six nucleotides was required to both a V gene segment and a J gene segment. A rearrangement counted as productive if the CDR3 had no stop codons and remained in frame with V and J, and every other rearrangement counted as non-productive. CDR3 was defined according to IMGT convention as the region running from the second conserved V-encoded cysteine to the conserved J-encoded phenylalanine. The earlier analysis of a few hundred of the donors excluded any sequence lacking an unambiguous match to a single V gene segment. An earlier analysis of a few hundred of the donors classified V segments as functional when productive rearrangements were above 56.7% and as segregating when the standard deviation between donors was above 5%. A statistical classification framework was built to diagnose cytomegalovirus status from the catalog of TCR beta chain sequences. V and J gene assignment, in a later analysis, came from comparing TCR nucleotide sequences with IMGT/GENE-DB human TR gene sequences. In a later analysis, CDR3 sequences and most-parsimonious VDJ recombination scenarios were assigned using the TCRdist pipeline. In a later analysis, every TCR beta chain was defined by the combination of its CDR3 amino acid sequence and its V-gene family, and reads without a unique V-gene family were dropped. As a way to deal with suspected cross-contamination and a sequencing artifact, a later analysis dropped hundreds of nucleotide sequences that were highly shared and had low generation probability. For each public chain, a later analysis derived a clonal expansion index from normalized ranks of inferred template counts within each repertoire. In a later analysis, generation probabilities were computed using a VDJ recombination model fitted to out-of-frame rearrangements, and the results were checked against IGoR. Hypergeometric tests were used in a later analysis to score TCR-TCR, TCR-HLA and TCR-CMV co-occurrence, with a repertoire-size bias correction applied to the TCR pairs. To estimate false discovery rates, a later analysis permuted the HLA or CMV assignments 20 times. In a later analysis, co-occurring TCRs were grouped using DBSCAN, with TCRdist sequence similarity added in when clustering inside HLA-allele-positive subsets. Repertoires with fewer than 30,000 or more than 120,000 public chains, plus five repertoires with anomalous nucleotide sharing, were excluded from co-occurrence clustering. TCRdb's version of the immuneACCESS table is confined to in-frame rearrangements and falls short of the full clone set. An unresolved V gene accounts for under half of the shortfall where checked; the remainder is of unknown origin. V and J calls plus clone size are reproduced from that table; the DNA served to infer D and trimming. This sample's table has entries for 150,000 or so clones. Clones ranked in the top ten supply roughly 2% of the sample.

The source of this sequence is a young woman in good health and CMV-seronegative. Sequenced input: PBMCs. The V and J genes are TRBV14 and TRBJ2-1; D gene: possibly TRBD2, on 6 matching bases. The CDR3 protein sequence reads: CASSKGGWGTGQFF. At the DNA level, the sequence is TGTGCCAGCTCAAAAGGAGGCTGGGGGACTGGGCAGTTCTTC.